This TCR beta chain was recovered during a study of beta chain features in type 1 diabetes. Sort purity for all populations was recorded as exceeding 98%. Expressed TCRB transcripts were sequenced because the isolated RNA had all been reverse transcribed beforehand. Repertoires were generated with immunoSEQ multiplex PCR, while TCRdb's copy carries only in-frame clones and drops some. The data contain about 150,000 clones, 11% of them seen just once; the ten biggest clones take up roughly 2%. The V segment lost 4 bases and the J segment 5 bases; nucleotides outside the gene matches: 7. CDR1 is SGDLS and CDR2 is YYNGEE in the germline V gene. The CDR3 is 15 amino acids.

This chain connects TRBV9 to TRBJ2-3, with 10 bases that match TRBD1. The clonotype comes from a man aged 18 to 29 in good health. The sequenced material came from central memory CD4+ T cells from blood. CDR3 sequence reads: CASSSSTGGRDTQYF. CDR3 bases: TGTGCCAGCAGCTCCTCGACAGGGGGCCGAGATACGCAGTATTTT.